These 9 T cell receptor beta chains share one sample of origin, sequenced in a study of T cells in women clearing cervical HPV infection. Produced via immunoSEQ multiplex PCR; TCRdb's table is partial and in-frame only. Here the sample table reports about 12,000 clones. The sequenced material came from blood buffy coat. These TCRs come from a woman between 18 and 69 years old with a cervical HPV16 infection that either progressed to CIN3+ or cleared (not recorded which).

CDR3 bases read: TGTGCCAGCAGTGAGCGGGGGGTCGGGGGCACTGAA. Encoded protein: CASSERGVGGTE. The whole CDR3 protein is CASSERGVGGTEAFF. The chain carries TRBV6-1 and TRBJ1-1, with D tentatively TRBD1 (5 bases). Read coverage stops 3 residues before the CDR3 terminus; the germline J gene supplies the remainder. Per germline, CDR1 MNHNS and CDR2 SASEGT. The V end lost 3 bases, the J end lost 4 bases, and 15 bases lay between the germline ends. This CDR3 contains 15 residues.

Comment on this clone: The read ends 3 residues before the CDR3 terminus; that terminus is restored from the germline J gene. The gene calls are TRBV7-7 and TRBJ2-1; 7 bases fit TRBD2. CDR3 length equals 15 residues. Germline V gene lookup returns CDR1 SSHAT and CDR2 FNYEAQ (reference sequence). J was trimmed by 7 bases and V by 1 base; bases with no gene match: 7. The CDR3 here is CASSLGVAGDNEQFF. Incomplete CDR3 DNA: TGTGCCAGCAGCTTAGGGGTCGCGGGGGATAATGAG.

Concerning this clone itself: With the read ending 3 residues before the CDR3 end, the germline J gene is used to fill in that end. The gene calls are TRBV20-1 and TRBJ2-7; TRBD2 is a possible D gene (6 bases). CDR3 length: 14 amino acids. Germline CDR1 is DFQATT and CDR2 is SNEGSKA (reference sequence). Trimming removed 5 bases from V and 3 bases from J, with 17 bases in between. The sequenced part of the CDR3 DNA is TGCAGTGCTTATACCGGGACTGGGGGCTACGAG. Translation gives CSAYTGTGGYE. In full, the CDR3 reads CSAYTGTGGYEQYF.

About this clone: The CDR3 end lies 3 residues beyond the end of the read and is filled in from the germline J gene. The genes are TRBV2 and TRBJ2-1, with TRBD2 matching over 9 bases. The germline V gene encodes CDR1 SNHLY and CDR2 FYNNEI. The CDR3 loop spans 16 amino acids. Unmatched junction bases numbered 5, after V lost 5 bases and J lost 0 bases. Incomplete CDR3 DNA: TGTGCCAGCAGTACCCTAGCGGGGACCTCCTACAATGAG. Amino acids: CASSTLAGTSYNE. The entire CDR3 sequence reads CASSTLAGTSYNEQFF.

Notes on this clone: The CDR3 end lies 3 residues beyond the end of the read and is filled in from the germline J gene. V gene TRBV11-3 combines with J gene TRBJ2-1; 7 positions agree with TRBD1. The CDR3 length is 15 residues. Germline CDR1 reads SGHNT; CDR2 reads YENEEA. Trimming cost V 5 bases and J 4 bases; bases outside gene matches: 8. CDR3 sequence: CASSLGGGVYNEQFF. The sequenced CDR3 bases are TGTGCCAGCAGCCTAGGGGGCGGCGTGTACAATGAG.

Concerning this clone: The read terminates 3 residues ahead of where the CDR3 ends, so the germline J gene completes it. J is TRBJ2-2 and V is TRBV20-1; no reliable D call. The CDR3 contains 14 residues. Germline CDR1 DFQATT, CDR2 SNEGSKA (reference sequence). CDR3 protein: CSAPQSVSGEKLFF. The sequenced part of the CDR3 DNA is TGCAGTGCTCCTCAATCGGTTTCAGGCGAAAAG.

As for this clone: The read falls 3 residues short of the CDR3 end, and the missing part is taken from the germline J gene. The V and J genes are TRBV6-2 or TRBV6-3 and TRBJ2-3; 8 bases map to TRBD2. This CDR3 is built from 14 residues. Germline V CDR1 and CDR2: MNHEY, SVGEGT. After removal of 4 bases from V and 1 base from J, the junction contained 1 base not matched to a gene. Incomplete CDR3 DNA: TGTGCCAGCAGTTGGCGGGGGGGCACAGATACG. Translated: CASSWRGGTDT. The whole CDR3 sequence reads CASSWRGGTDTQYF.

A word on this clone: The read comes to an end 3 residues before the CDR3 does, leaving the germline J gene to fill in the end. The J gene is TRBJ2-3, the V gene TRBV6-2 or TRBV6-3; D gene unclear. The germline gives CDR1 MNHEY, CDR2 SVGEGT. The CDR3 totals 11 residues. CDR3 sequence: CASSYPGTQYF. The sequenced CDR3 bases are TGTGCCAGCAGTTACCCCGGGACG.

Comments on this clone: The CDR3 end falls 3 residues outside the read, so it is completed with the germline J gene. The chain uses TRBV18 and TRBJ1-4; D remains ambiguous. Germline values: CDR1 KGHSH, CDR2 LQKENI. The CDR3 is 14 residues long. The CDR3 loop reads CASSKNTVNSPLFF. CDR3 DNA, as far as it was read: TGTGCCAGCTCAAAGAATACAGTAAATTCACCA.